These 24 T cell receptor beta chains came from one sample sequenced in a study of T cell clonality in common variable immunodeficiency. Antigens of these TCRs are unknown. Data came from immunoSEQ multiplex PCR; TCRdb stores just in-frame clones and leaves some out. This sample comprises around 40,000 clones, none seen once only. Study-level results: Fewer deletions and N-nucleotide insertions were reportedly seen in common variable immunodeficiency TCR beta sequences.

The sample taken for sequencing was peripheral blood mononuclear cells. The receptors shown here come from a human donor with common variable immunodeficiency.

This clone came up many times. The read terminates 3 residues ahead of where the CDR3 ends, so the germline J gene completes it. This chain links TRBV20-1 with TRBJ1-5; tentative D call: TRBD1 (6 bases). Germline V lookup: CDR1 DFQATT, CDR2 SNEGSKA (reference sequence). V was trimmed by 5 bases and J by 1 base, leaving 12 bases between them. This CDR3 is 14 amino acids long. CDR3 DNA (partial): TGCAGTGCTTTCGGACAGTCGAGCAATCAGCCC. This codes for CSAFGQSSNQP. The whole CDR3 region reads CSAFGQSSNQPQHF.

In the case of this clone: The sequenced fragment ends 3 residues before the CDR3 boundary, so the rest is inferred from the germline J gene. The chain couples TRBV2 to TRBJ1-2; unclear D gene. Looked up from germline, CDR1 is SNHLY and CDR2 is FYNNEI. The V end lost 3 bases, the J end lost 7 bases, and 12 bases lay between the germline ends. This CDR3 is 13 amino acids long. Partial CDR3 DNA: TGTGCCAGCAGTGACGTAAAGAGGGCTGGC. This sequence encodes CASSDVKRAG. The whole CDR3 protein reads CASSDVKRAGYTF.

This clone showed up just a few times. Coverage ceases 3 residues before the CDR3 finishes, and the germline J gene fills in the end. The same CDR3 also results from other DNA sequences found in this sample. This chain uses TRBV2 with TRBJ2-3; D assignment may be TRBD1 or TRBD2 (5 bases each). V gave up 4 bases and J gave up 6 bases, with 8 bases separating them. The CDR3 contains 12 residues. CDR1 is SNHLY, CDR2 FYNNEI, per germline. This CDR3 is CASSGGADTQYF. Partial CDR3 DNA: TGTGCCAGCAGTGGAGGGGCTGATACG.

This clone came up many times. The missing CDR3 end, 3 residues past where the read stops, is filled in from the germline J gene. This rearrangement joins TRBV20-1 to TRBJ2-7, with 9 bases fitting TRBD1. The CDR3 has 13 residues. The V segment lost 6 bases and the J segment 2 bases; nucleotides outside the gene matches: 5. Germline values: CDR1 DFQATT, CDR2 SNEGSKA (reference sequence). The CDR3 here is CSALRDRAYEQYF. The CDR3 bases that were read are TGCAGTGCGCTCCGGGACAGGGCCTACGAG.

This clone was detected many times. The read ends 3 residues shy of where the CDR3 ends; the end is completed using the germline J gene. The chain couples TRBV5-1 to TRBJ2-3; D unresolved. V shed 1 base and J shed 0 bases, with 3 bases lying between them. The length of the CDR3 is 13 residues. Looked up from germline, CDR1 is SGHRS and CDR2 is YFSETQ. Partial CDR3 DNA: TGCGCCAGCAGCTTGCAAAGCACAGATACG. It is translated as CASSLQSTDT. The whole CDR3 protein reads CASSLQSTDTQYF.

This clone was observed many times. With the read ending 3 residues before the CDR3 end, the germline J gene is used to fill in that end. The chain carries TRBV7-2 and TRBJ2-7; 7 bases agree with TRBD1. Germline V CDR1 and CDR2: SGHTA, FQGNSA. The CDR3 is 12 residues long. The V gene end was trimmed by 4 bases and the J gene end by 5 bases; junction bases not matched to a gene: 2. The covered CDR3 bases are TGTGCCAGCAGCTCGACAGGGCACGAG. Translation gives CASSSTGHE. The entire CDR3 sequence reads CASSSTGHEQYF.

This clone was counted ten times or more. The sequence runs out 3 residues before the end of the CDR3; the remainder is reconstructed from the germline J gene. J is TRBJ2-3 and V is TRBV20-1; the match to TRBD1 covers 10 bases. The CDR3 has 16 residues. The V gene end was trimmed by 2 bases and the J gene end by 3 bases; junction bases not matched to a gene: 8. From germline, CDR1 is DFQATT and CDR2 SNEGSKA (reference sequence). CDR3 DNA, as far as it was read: TGCAGTGCTAGAAAACGGCCGGGACAGGGGACAGATACG. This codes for CSARKRPGQGTDT. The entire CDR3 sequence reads CSARKRPGQGTDTQYF.

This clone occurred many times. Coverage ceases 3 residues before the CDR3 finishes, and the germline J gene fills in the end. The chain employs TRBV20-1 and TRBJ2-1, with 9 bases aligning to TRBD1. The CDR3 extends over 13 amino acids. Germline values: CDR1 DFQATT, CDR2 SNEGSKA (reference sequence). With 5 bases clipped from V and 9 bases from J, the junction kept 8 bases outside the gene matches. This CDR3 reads CSAGTGYTLEQFF. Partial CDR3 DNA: TGCAGTGCTGGGACAGGGTATACTCTTGAG.

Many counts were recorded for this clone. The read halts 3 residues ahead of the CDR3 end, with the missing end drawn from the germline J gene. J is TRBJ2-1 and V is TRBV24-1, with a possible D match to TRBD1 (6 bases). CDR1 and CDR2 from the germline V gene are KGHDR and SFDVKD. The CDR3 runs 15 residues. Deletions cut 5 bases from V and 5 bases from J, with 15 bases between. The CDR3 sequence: CATSVNKGQHNEQFF. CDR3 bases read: TGTGCCACCAGTGTGAATAAAGGACAGCACAATGAG.

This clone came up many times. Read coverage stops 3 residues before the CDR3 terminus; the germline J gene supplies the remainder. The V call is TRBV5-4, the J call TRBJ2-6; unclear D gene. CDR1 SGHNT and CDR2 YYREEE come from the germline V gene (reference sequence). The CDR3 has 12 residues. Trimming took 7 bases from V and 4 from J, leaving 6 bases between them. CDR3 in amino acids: CASLSGANVLTF. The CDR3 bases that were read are TGTGCCAGCCTCTCGGGGGCCAACGTC.

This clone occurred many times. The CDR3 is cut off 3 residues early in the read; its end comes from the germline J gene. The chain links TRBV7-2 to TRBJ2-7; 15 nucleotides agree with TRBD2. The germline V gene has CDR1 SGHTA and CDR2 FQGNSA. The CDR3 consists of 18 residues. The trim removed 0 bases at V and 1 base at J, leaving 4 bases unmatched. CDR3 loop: CASSLARTSGGASYEQYF. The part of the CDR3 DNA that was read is TGTGCCAGCAGCTTAGCTCGGACTAGCGGGGGGGCATCCTACGAG.

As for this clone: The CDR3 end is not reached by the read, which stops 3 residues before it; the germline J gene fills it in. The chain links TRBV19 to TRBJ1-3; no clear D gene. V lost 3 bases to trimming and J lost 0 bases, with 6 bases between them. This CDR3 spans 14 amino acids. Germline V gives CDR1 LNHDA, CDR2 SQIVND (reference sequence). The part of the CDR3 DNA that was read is TGTGCCAGTAGTATCAGGAGCTCTGGAAACACC. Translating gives CASSIRSSGNT. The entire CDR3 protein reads CASSIRSSGNTIYF.

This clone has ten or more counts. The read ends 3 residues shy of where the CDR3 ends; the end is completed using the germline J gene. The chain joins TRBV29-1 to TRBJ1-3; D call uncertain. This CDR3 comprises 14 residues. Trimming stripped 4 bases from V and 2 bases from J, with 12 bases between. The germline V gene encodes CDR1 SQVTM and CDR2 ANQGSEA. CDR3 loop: CSVVHSMTGNTIYF. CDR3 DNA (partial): TGCAGCGTTGTACACAGTATGACTGGAAACACC.

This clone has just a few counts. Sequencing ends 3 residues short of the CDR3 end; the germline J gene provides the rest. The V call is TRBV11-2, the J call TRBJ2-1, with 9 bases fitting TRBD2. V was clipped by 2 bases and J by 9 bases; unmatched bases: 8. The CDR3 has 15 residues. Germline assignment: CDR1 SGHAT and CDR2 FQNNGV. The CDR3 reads CASSLSLAGKIEQFF. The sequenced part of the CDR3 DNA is TGTGCCAGCAGCTTAAGCCTAGCGGGAAAAATTGAG.

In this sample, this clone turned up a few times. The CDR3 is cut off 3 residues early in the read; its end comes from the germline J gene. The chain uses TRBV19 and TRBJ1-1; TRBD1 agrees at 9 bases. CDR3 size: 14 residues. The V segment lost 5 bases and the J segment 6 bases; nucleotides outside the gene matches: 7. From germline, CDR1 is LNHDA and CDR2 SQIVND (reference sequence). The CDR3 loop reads CASSLQGAVPEAFF. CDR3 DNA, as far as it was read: TGTGCCAGTAGTCTACAGGGGGCGGTCCCTGAA. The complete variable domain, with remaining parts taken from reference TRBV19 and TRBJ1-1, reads DGGITQSPKYLFRKEGQNVTLSCEQNLNHDAMYWYRQDPGQGLRLIYYSQIVNDFQKGDIAEGYSVSREKKESFPLTVTSAQKNPTAFYLCASSLQGAVPEAFFGQGTRLTVV.

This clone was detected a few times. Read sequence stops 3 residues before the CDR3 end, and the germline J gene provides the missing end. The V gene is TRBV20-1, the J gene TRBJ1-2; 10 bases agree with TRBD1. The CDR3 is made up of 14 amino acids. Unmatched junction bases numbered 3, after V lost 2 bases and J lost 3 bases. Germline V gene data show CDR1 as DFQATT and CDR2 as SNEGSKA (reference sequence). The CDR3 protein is CSARRDRGDYGYTF. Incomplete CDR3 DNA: TGCAGTGCTAGAAGGGACAGGGGTGACTATGGC.

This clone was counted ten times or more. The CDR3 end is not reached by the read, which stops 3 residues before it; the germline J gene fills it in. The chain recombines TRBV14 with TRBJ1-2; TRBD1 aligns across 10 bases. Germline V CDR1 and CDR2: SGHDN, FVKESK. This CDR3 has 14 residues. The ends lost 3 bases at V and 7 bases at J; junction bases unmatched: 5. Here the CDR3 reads CASSQTGGMGGYTF. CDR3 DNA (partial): TGTGCCAGCAGCCAGACAGGGGGCATGGGTGGC.

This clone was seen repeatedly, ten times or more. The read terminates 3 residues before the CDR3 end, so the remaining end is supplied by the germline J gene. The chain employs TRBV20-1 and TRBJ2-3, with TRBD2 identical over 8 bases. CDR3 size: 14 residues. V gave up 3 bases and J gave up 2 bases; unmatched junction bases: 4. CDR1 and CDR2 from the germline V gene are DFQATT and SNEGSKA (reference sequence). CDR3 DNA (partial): TGCAGTGCTAGCCGTAGCGGGACCACAGATACG. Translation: CSASRSGTTDT. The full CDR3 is CSASRSGTTDTQYF.

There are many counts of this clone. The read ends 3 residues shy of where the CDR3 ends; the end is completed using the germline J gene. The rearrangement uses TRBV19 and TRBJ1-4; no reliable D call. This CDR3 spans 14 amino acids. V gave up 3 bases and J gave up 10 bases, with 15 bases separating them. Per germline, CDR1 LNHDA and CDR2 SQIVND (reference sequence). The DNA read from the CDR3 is TGTGCCAGTAGTATTTTAACTGATGTAAGAAAA. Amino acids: CASSILTDVRK. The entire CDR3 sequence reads CASSILTDVRKLFF. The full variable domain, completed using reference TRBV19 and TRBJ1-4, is DGGITQSPKYLFRKEGQNVTLSCEQNLNHDAMYWYRQDPGQGLRLIYYSQIVNDFQKGDIAEGYSVSREKKESFPLTVTSAQKNPTAFYLCASSILTDVRKLFFGSGTQLSVL.

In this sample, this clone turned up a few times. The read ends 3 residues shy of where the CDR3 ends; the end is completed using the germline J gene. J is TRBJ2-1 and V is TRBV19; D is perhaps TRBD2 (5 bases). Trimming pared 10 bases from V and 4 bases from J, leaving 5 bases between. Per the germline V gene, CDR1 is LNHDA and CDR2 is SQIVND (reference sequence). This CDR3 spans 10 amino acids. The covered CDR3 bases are TGTGCCACGGGGTACAATGAG. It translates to CATGYNE. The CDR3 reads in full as CATGYNEQFF.

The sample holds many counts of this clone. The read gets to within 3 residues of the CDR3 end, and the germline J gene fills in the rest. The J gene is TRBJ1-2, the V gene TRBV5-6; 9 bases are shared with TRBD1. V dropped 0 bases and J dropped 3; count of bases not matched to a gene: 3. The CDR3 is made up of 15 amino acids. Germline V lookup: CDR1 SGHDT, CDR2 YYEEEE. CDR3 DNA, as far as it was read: TGTGCCAGCAGCTTGGTTGGACAGGGGTACTATGGC. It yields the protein CASSLVGQGYYG. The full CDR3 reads CASSLVGQGYYGYTF.

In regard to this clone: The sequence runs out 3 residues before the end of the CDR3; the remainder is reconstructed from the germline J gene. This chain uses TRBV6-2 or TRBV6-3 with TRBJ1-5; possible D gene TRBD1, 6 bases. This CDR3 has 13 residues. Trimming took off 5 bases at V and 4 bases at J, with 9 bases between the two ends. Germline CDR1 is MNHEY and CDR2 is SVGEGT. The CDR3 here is CASSTGQNQPQHF. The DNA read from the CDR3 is TGTGCCAGCAGTACAGGGCAGAATCAGCCC.

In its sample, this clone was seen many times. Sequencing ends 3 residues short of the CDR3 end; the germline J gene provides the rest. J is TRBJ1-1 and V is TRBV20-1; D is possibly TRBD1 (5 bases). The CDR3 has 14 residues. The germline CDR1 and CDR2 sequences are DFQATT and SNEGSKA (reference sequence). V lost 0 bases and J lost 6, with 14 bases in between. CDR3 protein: CSARDVQGKSEAFF. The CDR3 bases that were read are TGCAGTGCTAGAGATGTGCAGGGTAAATCTGAA.

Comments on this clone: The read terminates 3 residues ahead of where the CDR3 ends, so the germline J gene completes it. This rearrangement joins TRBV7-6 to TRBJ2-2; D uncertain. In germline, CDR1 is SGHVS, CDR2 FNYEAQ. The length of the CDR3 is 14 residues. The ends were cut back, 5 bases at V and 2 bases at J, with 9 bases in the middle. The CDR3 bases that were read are TGTGCCAGCAGCCTCGGGTCTAACACCGGGGAG. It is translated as CASSLGSNTGE. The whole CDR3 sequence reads CASSLGSNTGELFF.